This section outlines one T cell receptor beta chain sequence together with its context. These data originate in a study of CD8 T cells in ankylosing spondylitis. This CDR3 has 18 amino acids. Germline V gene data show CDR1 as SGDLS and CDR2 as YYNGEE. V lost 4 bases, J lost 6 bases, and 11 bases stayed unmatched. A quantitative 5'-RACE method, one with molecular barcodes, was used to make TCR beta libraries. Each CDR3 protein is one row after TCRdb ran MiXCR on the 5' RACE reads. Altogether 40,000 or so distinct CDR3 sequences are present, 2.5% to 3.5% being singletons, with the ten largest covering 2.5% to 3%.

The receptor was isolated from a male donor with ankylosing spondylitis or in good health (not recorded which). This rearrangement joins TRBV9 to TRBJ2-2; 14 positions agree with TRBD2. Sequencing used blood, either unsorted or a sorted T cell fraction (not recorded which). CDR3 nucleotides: TGTGCCAGCAGCCTCCTGACTAGCGGGGGGGCTTTTTCCGGGGAGCTGTTTTTT. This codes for CASSLLTSGGAFSGELFF.